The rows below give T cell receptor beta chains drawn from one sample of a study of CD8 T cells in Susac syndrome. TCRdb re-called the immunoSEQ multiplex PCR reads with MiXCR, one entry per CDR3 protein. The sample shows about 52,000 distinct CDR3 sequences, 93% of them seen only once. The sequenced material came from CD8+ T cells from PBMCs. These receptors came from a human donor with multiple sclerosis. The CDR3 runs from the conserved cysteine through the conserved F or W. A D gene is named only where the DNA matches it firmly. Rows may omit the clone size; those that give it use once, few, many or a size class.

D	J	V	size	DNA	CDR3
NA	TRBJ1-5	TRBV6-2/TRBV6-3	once	TGTGCCAGCAGTCGACTGAGCAATCAGCCCCAGCATTTT	CASSRLSNQPQHF
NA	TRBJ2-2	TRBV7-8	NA	TGTGCCAGCAGCTGGGGGACCGGCAGAACCGGGGAGCTGTTTTTT	CASSWGTGRTGELFF
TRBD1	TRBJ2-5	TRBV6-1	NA	TGTGCCAGCAGCCGGGCCGAGGGACAGGGCCAAGAGACCCAGTACTTC	CASSRAEGQGQETQYF
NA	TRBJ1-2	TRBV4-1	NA	TGCGCCAGCAGCCCGGGGCCGGTGGCGAACTATGGCTACACCTTC	CASSPGPVANYGYTF
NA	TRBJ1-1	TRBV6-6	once	TGTGCCAGCAGTTATGGCTCGTACACTGAAGCTTTCTTT	CASSYGSYTEAFF
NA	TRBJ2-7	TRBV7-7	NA	TGTGCCAGCAGTGAAGGTATCCCCCTCGAGGGGAGGAACGAGCAGTACTTC	CASSEGIPLEGRNEQYF
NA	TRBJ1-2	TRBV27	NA	TGTGCCAGCAGTCGAGAACGTACTGGACTTTACGGCTACACCTTC	CASSRERTGLYGYTF
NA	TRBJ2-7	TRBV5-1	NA	TGCGCCAGCACATCCGGGACTGGAGCCTACGAGCAGTACTTC	CASTSGTGAYEQYF
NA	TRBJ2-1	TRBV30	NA	TGTGCCTGGAGTGAGGGGGGGCTGTCCTACAATGAGCAGTTCTTC	CAWSEGGLSYNEQFF
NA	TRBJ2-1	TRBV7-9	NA	TGTGCCATTACTATCTTTAGCTCCTACAATGAGCAGTTCTTC	CAITIFSSYNEQFF
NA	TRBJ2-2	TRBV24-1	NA	TGTGCCACCAGTGATTTCGTGACCGGCGCAGTAGAAACCGGGGAGCTGTTTTTT	CATSDFVTGAVETGELFF
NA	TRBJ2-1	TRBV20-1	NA	TGCAGTGCTAGTGGGTGGGGGCTTTACAATGAGCAGTTCTTC	CSASGWGLYNEQFF
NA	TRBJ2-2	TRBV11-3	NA	TGTGCCAGCAGCTTTTTCAGGGGTGGAACCGGGGAGCTGTTTTTT	CASSFFRGGTGELFF
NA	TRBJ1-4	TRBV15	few	TGTGCCACCTCCGCAGGGGCAACTAATGAAAAACTGTTTTTT	CATSAGATNEKLFF
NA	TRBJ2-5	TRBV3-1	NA	TGTGCCAGCAGCCAGATGGTCGGGGACCCTCAAGAGACCCAGTACTTC	CASSQMVGDPQETQYF
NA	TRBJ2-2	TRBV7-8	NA	TGTGCCAGCAGGGCGGGGCGGACAGCTAACACCGGGGAGCTGTTTTTT	CASRAGRTANTGELFF
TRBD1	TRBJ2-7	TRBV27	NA	TGTGCCAGCAGACAGGGGTTCGACGAGCAGTACTTC	CASRQGFDEQYF
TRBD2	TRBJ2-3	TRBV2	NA	TGTGCCAGCAGTTTGACTAGCGGAGCCACAGATACGCAGTATTTT	CASSLTSGATDTQYF
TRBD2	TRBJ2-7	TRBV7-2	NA	TGTGCCAGCAGCTTAGGCTTGCCTAGCGGGGGGATGTACGAGCAGTACTTC	CASSLGLPSGGMYEQYF
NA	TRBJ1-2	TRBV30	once	TGTGCCTGCAACAGCTTCGACATCCGATATGGCTACACCTTC	CACNSFDIRYGYTF
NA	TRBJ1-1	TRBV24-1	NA	TGTGCCACCAAGATCGGACCCAACACTGAAGCTTTCTTT	CATKIGPNTEAFF
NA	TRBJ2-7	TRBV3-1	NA	TGTGCCAGCAGCCAAGGCCGCTACGAGCAGTACTTC	CASSQGRYEQYF
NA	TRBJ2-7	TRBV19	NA	TGTGCCAGTAGTATCGCGGGGCATTACGAGCAGTACTTC	CASSIAGHYEQYF
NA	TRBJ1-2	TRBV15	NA	TGTGCCACCGGCTCACAGGGTGCAGGAGGCTACACCTTC	CATGSQGAGGYTF
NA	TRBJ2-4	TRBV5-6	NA	TGTGCCAGCAGCTTGGGGGGGCCAGGCCTAGCCAAAAACATTCAGTACTTC	CASSLGGPGLAKNIQYF
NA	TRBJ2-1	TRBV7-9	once	TGTGCCAGCAGCTTCCTGGGCGGCAATGAGCAGTTCTTC	CASSFLGGNEQFF
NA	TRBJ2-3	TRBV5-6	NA	TGTGCCAGCAGCTTGGGAGGAGATACGCAGTATTTT	CASSLGGDTQYF
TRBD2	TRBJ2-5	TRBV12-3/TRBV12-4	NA	TGTGCCAGCAGTGGGACTAGCGGGGTCGGGGAGACCCAGTACTTC	CASSGTSGVGETQYF
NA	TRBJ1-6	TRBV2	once	TGTGCCAGCAGTGCAGGTTCCAATTCACCCCTCCACTTT	CASSAGSNSPLHF
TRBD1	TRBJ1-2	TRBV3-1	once	TGTGCCAGCAGCCATTCCGGGACAGGGGGCGCGAATGGCTACACCTTC	CASSHSGTGGANGYTF
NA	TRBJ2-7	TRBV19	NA	TGTGCCAGTAGTATATGGCAGGGTAGCTACGAGCAGTACTTC	CASSIWQGSYEQYF
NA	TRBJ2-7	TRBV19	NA	TGTGCCAGTAGTGCCGGGACCTTCTCCTACGAGCAGTACTTC	CASSAGTFSYEQYF
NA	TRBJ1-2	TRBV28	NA	TGTGCCAGCAGTTTGCCCGACGGTGGCTACACCTTC	CASSLPDGGYTF
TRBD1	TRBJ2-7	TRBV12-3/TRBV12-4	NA	TGTGCCAGCAGTATCGGGACAGCGACCCTTTGCGAGCAGTACTTC	CASSIGTATLCEQYF
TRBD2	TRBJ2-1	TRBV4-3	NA	TGCGCCAGCAGCCAAGGGGCCACTAGCGGGACCCCCGGCCACAATGAGCAGTTCTTC	CASSQGATSGTPGHNEQFF
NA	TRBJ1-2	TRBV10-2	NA	TGCGCCAGCGGATCCAAATGGTCTGGCTACACCTTC	CASGSKWSGYTF
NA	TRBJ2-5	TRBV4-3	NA	TGCGCCAGCAGCCAAGATTACCTACTTGGAGAGACCCAGTACTTC	CASSQDYLLGETQYF
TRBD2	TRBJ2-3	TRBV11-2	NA	TGTGCCAGCAGCCCCGCAAGCGGGGGGTCCACAGATACGCAGTATTTT	CASSPASGGSTDTQYF
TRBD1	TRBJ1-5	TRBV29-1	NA	TGCAGCGCGCAGGGGGATAGCAATCAGCCCCAGCATTTT	CSAQGDSNQPQHF
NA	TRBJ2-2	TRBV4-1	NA	TGCGCCAGCAGCCAAGAAAAGGTTGGCACCGGGGAGCTGTTTTTT	CASSQEKVGTGELFF
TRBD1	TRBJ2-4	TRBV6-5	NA	TGTGCCAGCAGTTACCCTATACAGGGGCTAGCCAAAAACATTCAGTACTTC	CASSYPIQGLAKNIQYF
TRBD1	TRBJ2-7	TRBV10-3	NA	TGTGCCATCAGCCGACCGGACAGGACCTACGAGCAGTACTTC	CAISRPDRTYEQYF
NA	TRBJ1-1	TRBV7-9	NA	TGTGCCAGCAGTATACCATTAGGGAACACTGAAGCTTTCTTT	CASSIPLGNTEAFF
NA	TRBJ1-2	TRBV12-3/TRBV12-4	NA	TGTGCCAGCACCTTGGGGGGTGCTGGCTACACCTTC	CASTLGGAGYTF
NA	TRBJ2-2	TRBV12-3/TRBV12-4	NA	TGTGCCAGCAGTTTAGGGGCCGGGGAGCTGTTTTTT	CASSLGAGELFF
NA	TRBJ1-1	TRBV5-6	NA	TGTGCCAGCAGCCTACAGTTCATGAACACTGAAGCTTTCTTT	CASSLQFMNTEAFF
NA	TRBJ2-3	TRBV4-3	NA	TGCGCCAGCAGCCAAGACGGGGGTCTCACAGATACGCAGTATTTT	CASSQDGGLTDTQYF